The 13 T cell receptor beta chains reported below all come from one sample, sequenced in a study of control samples from healthy donors and cancer patients. Clones were sequenced by immunoSEQ multiplex PCR, and TCRdb holds only the in-frame ones, with some missing. This table holds about 71,000 clones, about 90% found once. Input material: PBMCs. Every receptor here comes from a man between 60 and 75 years old with lung cancer.

The chain is built from TRBV5-4 and TRBJ2-1; D possibly matches TRBD1 or TRBD2 (5 bases each). The CDR3 extends over 15 amino acids. The V end was cut by 4 bases, the J end by 0 bases, with 11 bases between. Per the germline V gene, CDR1 is SGHNT and CDR2 is YYREEE (reference sequence). CDR3 protein: CASSPGRSSYNEQFF. Here the CDR3 DNA reads TGTGCCAGCAGCCCGGGACGGAGCTCCTACAATGAGCAGTTCTTC.

J is TRBJ2-4 and V is TRBV19; tentatively, D is TRBD1 or TRBD2 (6 bases each). Germline V lookup: CDR1 LNHDA, CDR2 SQIVND (reference sequence). CDR3 length: 18 amino acids. V was cut by 7 bases and J by 1 base, with 23 bases left in between. The DNA of the CDR3 is TGTGCCAGTACCCCTCGGGGGCTAGCAGTGTGGGCCAAAAACATTCAGTACTTC. Translation gives CASTPRGLAVWAKNIQYF.

The chain employs TRBV7-7 and TRBJ2-5; 8 bases are a match to TRBD1. The CDR3 length is 14 residues. The V and J ends lost 5 bases and 4 bases, in that order; junction bases with no gene match: 6. From germline, CDR1 is SSHAT and CDR2 FNYEAQ (reference sequence). The CDR3 spells CASSRGQGGETQYF. The DNA of the CDR3 is TGTGCCAGCAGCCGCGGACAGGGCGGAGAGACCCAGTACTTC.

In its sample, this clone was seen a few times. The chain couples TRBV24-1 to TRBJ2-5; TRBD1 might be the D (6 bases). The CDR3 is made up of 15 amino acids. Looked up from germline, CDR1 is KGHDR and CDR2 is SFDVKD. The germline V and J ends were trimmed by 5 bases and 1 base, with 13 bases remaining between them. CDR3 region: CATSGRTASQETQYF. The CDR3 DNA is TGTGCCACCAGTGGGAGGACAGCATCCCAAGAGACCCAGTACTTC.

The chain combines TRBV4-1 with TRBJ1-5; 8 nucleotides match TRBD1. Germline CDR1 reads MGHRA; CDR2 reads YSYEKL. The CDR3 extends over 20 amino acids. Unmatched junction bases numbered 14, after V lost 1 base and J lost 0 bases. CDR3 DNA: TGCGCCAGCAGCCAAGTGAGGCAGGGGGCCTCATTTTATAGCAATCAGCCCCAGCATTTT. Translated, it gives CASSQVRQGASFYSNQPQHF.

The rearrangement uses TRBV5-5 and TRBJ2-2; tentatively, D is TRBD2 (5 bases). The CDR3 loop spans 15 amino acids. V was cut by 4 bases and J by 1 base, with 11 bases left in between. Germline loops: CDR1 SGHKS, CDR2 YYEKEE (reference sequence). The CDR3 loop is CASSGGAVNTGELFF. The CDR3, as DNA: TGTGCCAGCAGCGGAGGAGCGGTGAACACCGGGGAGCTGTTTTTT.

The V call is TRBV7-9, the J call TRBJ2-1; D remains unclear. The V end was cut by 0 bases, the J end by 0 bases, with 18 bases between. The CDR3 extends over 19 amino acids. CDR1 and CDR2 (germline): SEHNR, FQNEAQ (reference sequence). In DNA form, the CDR3 reads TGTGCCAGCAGCTTAGCCTATGAGATTTGGATGAGCTCCTACAATGAGCAGTTCTTC. It is translated as CASSLAYEIWMSSYNEQFF.

This chain uses TRBV30 with TRBJ2-7; D is tentatively TRBD1 or TRBD2 (5 bases each). The CDR3 has 14 residues. Germline CDR1 and CDR2: GTSNPN and SVGIG (reference sequence). Trimming stripped 3 bases from V and 2 bases from J, with 14 bases between. CDR3 sequence (DNA): TGTGCCTGGAGCTCACCCGGGACCACCTACGAGCAGTACTTC. This sequence encodes CAWSSPGTTYEQYF.

The chain recombines TRBV5-1 with TRBJ2-1, with D possibly being TRBD1 (6 bases). The V gene's germline CDR1 is SGHRS and CDR2 YFSETQ. The ends were cut back, 0 bases at V and 8 bases at J, with 12 bases in the middle. This CDR3 spans 14 amino acids. The CDR3 reads CASSLEQGWDEQFF. Here the CDR3 DNA reads TGCGCCAGCAGCTTGGAACAGGGCTGGGATGAGCAGTTCTTC.

This rearrangement joins TRBV19 to TRBJ2-1, with D perhaps TRBD1 (6 bases). The CDR3 length is 15 residues. The germline CDR1 and CDR2 sequences are LNHDA and SQIVND (reference sequence). Trimming shortened V by 1 base and J by 4 bases, and 11 bases separated the two germline ends. The CDR3: CASSIGPQGYNEQFF. CDR3 coding DNA: TGTGCCAGTAGTATAGGACCGCAGGGGTACAATGAGCAGTTCTTC.

This clone was detected only once. The V call is TRBV7-2, the J call TRBJ2-1; 9 bases match TRBD1. The CDR3 contains 14 residues. Trimming took 5 bases from V and 6 from J; bases not matched to a gene: 5. In germline, CDR1 is SGHTA, CDR2 FQGNSA. The CDR3 DNA reads TGTGCCAGCAGCCCCGGACAGGGGATCAATGAGCAGTTCTTC. Encoded protein: CASSPGQGINEQFF. Full variable domain (remainder filled in from reference TRBV7-2 and TRBJ2-1): GAGVSQSPSNKVTEKGKDVELRCDPISGHTALYWYRQSLGQGLEFLIYFQGNSAPDKSGLPSDRFSAERTGGSVSTLTIQRTQQEDSAVYLCASSPGQGINEQFFGPGTRLTVL.

The V and J genes are TRBV6-6 and TRBJ1-1; 9 nucleotides line up with TRBD1. CDR1 is MNHNY, CDR2 SVGAGI, per germline (reference sequence). The length of the CDR3 is 14 residues. With V trimmed by 4 bases and J by 5 bases, 5 bases remained unmatched. CDR3 nucleotides: TGTGCCAGCAGTTCCCGGACAGGGGAAACTGAAGCTTTCTTT. Encoded protein: CASSSRTGETEAFF.

J is TRBJ2-2 and V is TRBV14; the match to TRBD1 covers 9 bases. The CDR3 sequence is 15 residues long. Looked up from germline, CDR1 is SGHDN and CDR2 is FVKESK. The V gene end was trimmed by 4 bases and the J gene end by 5 bases; junction bases not matched to a gene: 5. CDR3: CASSRTGGGTGELFF. The CDR3 nucleotides read TGTGCCAGCAGCCGCACAGGGGGCGGGACCGGGGAGCTGTTTTTT.